The 23 T cell receptor beta chains reported below all come from one sample, sequenced in a study of shared clonotypes between healthy human individuals. Assay: immunoSEQ multiplex PCR; the TCRdb copy retains only in-frame clones and omits some. The sample holds around 720,000 clones; about 80% are singletons and the top ten take around 1.8%. The sequenced sample consisted of memory CD4+ T cells sorted from blood. Sample subset: CD45RA-negative fraction. These receptor sequences come from a woman in her 30s in good health.

This clone was observed a few times. The chain recombines TRBV27 with TRBJ2-7; 9 bases map to TRBD2. J was trimmed by 0 bases and V by 3 bases; bases with no gene match: 12. The CDR3 covers 18 residues. Germline values: CDR1 MNHEY, CDR2 SMNVEV (reference sequence). The DNA for the CDR3 is TGTGCCAGCAGTTTCCACCGGGGCAATAGCGGGAGCTCCTACGAGCAGTACTTC. It encodes CASSFHRGNSGSSYEQYF.

This clone was found once. This chain links TRBV4-1 with TRBJ1-4; no clear D. In germline, CDR1 is MGHRA, CDR2 YSYEKL. This CDR3 contains 16 residues. Between the trimmed V and J ends, which lost 0 bases and 6 bases, there was a span of 14 bases. The CDR3 nucleotides are TGCGCCAGCAGCCAAGATAGGTCGGGGATCCATGAAAAACTGTTTTTT. The encoded protein is CASSQDRSGIHEKLFF.

This rearrangement joins TRBV29-1 to TRBJ2-1, with TRBD2 identical over 8 bases. Germline V lookup: CDR1 SQVTM, CDR2 ANQGSEA. The CDR3 spans 14 residues. V lost 7 bases to trimming and J lost 8 bases; unmatched junction nucleotides: 13. CDR3: CSGGAASGSDEQFF. DNA of the CDR3: TGCAGCGGGGGGGCGGCTAGCGGGTCCGATGAGCAGTTCTTC.

The rearrangement uses TRBV15 and TRBJ2-2; D unclear. The CDR3 is made up of 17 amino acids. Germline V gene sequence: CDR1 LNHNV, CDR2 YYDKDF (reference sequence). V lost 0 bases to trimming and J lost 2 bases, with 13 bases between them. This CDR3 reads CATSRDARIINTGELFF. The CDR3 DNA reads TGTGCCACCAGCAGAGATGCCCGTATTATTAACACCGGGGAGCTGTTTTTT.

Concerning this clone: The same CDR3 is also encoded by other DNA sequences in this sample. DNA of the CDR3: TGCGCCAGCAGCCGAGACTCCGGAGGCTACAATGAGCAGTTCTTC. Protein product: CASSRDSGGYNEQFF. This chain connects TRBV5-1 to TRBJ2-1; tentative D call: TRBD2 (5 bases). V was trimmed by 4 bases and J by 3 bases, leaving 14 bases between them. Germline V gene sequence: CDR1 SGHRS, CDR2 YFSETQ. CDR3 length equals 15 residues.

The chain combines TRBV27 with TRBJ1-2; no clear D. Germline-derived CDR1 and CDR2 are MNHEY and SMNVEV (reference sequence). The CDR3 covers 14 residues. The V and J ends lost 2 bases and 2 bases respectively, with 9 bases between them. As DNA, the CDR3 is TGTGCCAGCAGTTTAGCGATCCCCAACTATGGCTACACCTTC. Encoded protein: CASSLAIPNYGYTF.

V usage is TRBV5-1 and J usage is TRBJ2-1; TRBD2 agrees at 9 bases. CDR1 is SGHRS and CDR2 is YFSETQ in the germline V gene. The CDR3 length is 15 residues. Trimming took 0 bases from V and 8 from J; bases not matched to a gene: 6. The CDR3 loop is CASSLVAGALHEQFF. The CDR3 nucleotides are TGCGCCAGCAGCTTGGTAGCGGGAGCCCTCCATGAGCAGTTCTTC.

Comment on this clone: Other DNA sequences from this sample encode an identical CDR3 as well. The chain links TRBV7-8 to TRBJ2-7, with unresolved D. The CDR3 spans 14 residues. Germline V CDR1 and CDR2: SGHVS, FQNEAQ. The ends were cut back, 5 bases at V and 0 bases at J, with 11 bases in the middle. This chain's CDR3 is CASSPRQTSYEQYF. Written as DNA, the CDR3 is TGTGCCAGCAGCCCCCGTCAGACCTCCTACGAGCAGTACTTC.

The chain couples TRBV5-4 to TRBJ2-4; 7 nucleotides match TRBD1. V lost 0 bases and J lost 1; bases outside the gene matches: 4. The CDR3 is 16 amino acids. Germline CDR1 reads SGHNT; CDR2 reads YYREEE (reference sequence). CDR3 in amino acids: CASSLERGLAKNIQYF. CDR3 DNA sequence: TGTGCCAGCAGCTTGGAGAGGGGGCTTGCCAAAAACATTCAGTACTTC.

The table lists this clone with a few counts. The genes are TRBV16 and TRBJ1-1; possibly TRBD1 for D (6 bases). This CDR3 is 15 amino acids long. The germline CDR1 and CDR2 sequences are KGHSY and FQNENV. The V gene lost 0 bases and the J gene lost 4 bases, with 12 bases spanning the gap. The CDR3: CASSQSRQVGTEAFF. CDR3 sequence (DNA): TGTGCCAGCAGCCAATCTCGACAGGTCGGCACTGAAGCTTTCTTT.

The chain recombines TRBV2 with TRBJ2-3, with a possible D match to TRBD1 (6 bases). The CDR3 is made up of 14 amino acids. Germline CDR1 SNHLY, CDR2 FYNNEI. V gave up 6 bases and J gave up 2 bases, with 12 bases separating them. The CDR3 loop is CASRAGQNTDTQYF. CDR3 sequence (DNA): TGTGCCAGCAGGGCCGGACAGAACACAGATACGCAGTATTTT.

In the case of this clone: In the same sample, other DNA sequences code for this CDR3. The genes are TRBV28 and TRBJ1-5; TRBD1 matches 7 bases. From germline, CDR1 is MDHEN and CDR2 SYDVKM. The CDR3 consists of 12 residues. After removal of 10 bases from V and 4 bases from J, the junction contained 4 bases not matched to a gene. As DNA, the CDR3 is TGTGCCACCAGGACAGGAAATCAGCCCCAGCATTTT. It specifies CATRTGNQPQHF.

CDR3 region: CASRFGGGFNQPQHF. In DNA, the CDR3 is TGTGCCAGCAGGTTTGGGGGTGGGTTCAATCAGCCCCAGCATTTT. The chain carries TRBV28 and TRBJ1-5, with D perhaps TRBD1 (5 bases). The CDR3 covers 15 residues. V was pared by 6 bases and J by 3 bases, with 15 bases between. Germline CDR1 reads MDHEN; CDR2 reads SYDVKM.

This clone has only one observation. V is TRBV27 and J is TRBJ2-6, with 8 nucleotides matching TRBD1. V shed 4 bases, J shed 2 bases, and the junction held 10 bases outside the gene matches. The germline gives CDR1 MNHEY, CDR2 SMNVEV (reference sequence). The CDR3 runs 18 residues. Here the CDR3 reads CASSWSSGGAAGANVLTF. The CDR3 bases are TGTGCCAGCAGTTGGTCATCAGGGGGCGCGGCTGGGGCCAACGTCCTGACTTTC. Looking up the rest from reference TRBV27 and TRBJ2-6 gives the full variable domain: EAQVTQNPRYLITVTGKKLTVTCSQNMNHEYMSWYRQDPGLGLRQIYYSMNVEVTDKGDVPEGYKVSRKEKRNFPLILESPSPNQTSLYFCASSWSSGGAAGANVLTFGAGSRLTVL.

The chain carries TRBV5-1 and TRBJ2-6; the match to TRBD1 covers 10 bases. Germline CDR1 SGHRS, CDR2 YFSETQ. The CDR3 length is 21 residues. V shed 5 bases, J shed 0 bases, and the junction held 17 bases outside the gene matches. The CDR3 DNA reads TGCGCCAGCAGTAATATTGCCGGGACAGGGGCCATACTCTCTGGGGCCAACGTCCTGACTTTC. Translating it yields CASSNIAGTGAILSGANVLTF.

The V call is TRBV2, the J call TRBJ1-1, with TRBD1 as a possible D gene (5 bases). The CDR3 is 12 residues long. Per germline, CDR1 SNHLY and CDR2 FYNNEI. V was pared by 10 bases and J by 5 bases, with 14 bases between. CDR3 nucleotide sequence: TGTGCCACCTCCTGGGGGGTTACTGAAGCTTTCTTT. It translates to CATSWGVTEAFF.

This clone has more than one count but fewer than ten. This chain links TRBV5-4 with TRBJ2-6; D unclear. V was pared by 3 bases and J by 0 bases, with 7 bases between. The germline V gene has CDR1 SGHNT and CDR2 YYREEE (reference sequence). The CDR3 is made up of 15 amino acids. CDR3 nucleotide sequence: TGTGCCAGCAGCTCCAGGCACTCTGGGGCCAACGTCCTGACTTTC. It specifies CASSSRHSGANVLTF.

This clone was observed a handful of times. This chain uses TRBV6-5 with TRBJ2-2; 7 bases are a match to TRBD1. After removal of 6 bases from V and 6 bases from J, the junction contained 10 bases not matched to a gene. Germline V gene sequence: CDR1 MNHEY, CDR2 SVGAGI. The CDR3 contains 15 residues. For the CDR3, the DNA is TGTGCCAGCAGACCCCAGACAGGGCTGGCCGGGGAGCTGTTTTTT. Translation: CASRPQTGLAGELFF.

This clone was detected a few times. The gene calls are TRBV5-1 and TRBJ1-1; no clear D. This CDR3 spans 16 amino acids. Germline V gene data show CDR1 as SGHRS and CDR2 as YFSETQ. The V and J ends lost 4 bases and 2 bases respectively, with 18 bases between them. In nucleotides, the CDR3 is TGCGCCAGCAGCCGAGCGACCATTTCCCCAAACACTGAAGCTTTCTTT. Translated: CASSRATISPNTEAFF.

This clone was seen once. The chain uses TRBV11-2 and TRBJ1-3; D is possibly TRBD1 (5 bases). CDR1 and CDR2 (germline): SGHAT, FQNNGV. V lost 1 base and J lost 0, with 7 bases in between. The CDR3 runs to 15 residues. CDR3 amino acids: CASSLGDFSGNTIYF. As DNA, the CDR3 is TGTGCCAGCAGCTTAGGGGACTTCTCTGGAAACACCATATATTTT. The full variable domain, its missing parts supplied by reference TRBV11-2 and TRBJ1-3, is EAGVAQSPRYKIIEKRQSVAFWCNPISGHATLYWYQQILGQGPKLLIQFQNNGVVDDSQLPKDRFSAERLKGVDSTLKIQPAKLEDSAVYLCASSLGDFSGNTIYFGEGSWLTVV.

V and J are TRBV7-9 and TRBJ2-1; 15 nucleotides agree with TRBD2. The CDR3 has 16 residues. Germline values: CDR1 SEHNR, CDR2 FQNEAQ (reference sequence). Trimming removed 5 bases from V and 9 bases from J; junction bases left unmatched: 8. The CDR3 loop is CASSPTLGLAGGEQFF. In DNA form, the CDR3 reads TGTGCCAGCAGCCCTACGCTGGGACTAGCGGGAGGTGAGCAGTTCTTC.

The gene calls are TRBV20-1 and TRBJ2-1; D uncertain. V lost 1 base, J lost 8 bases, and 6 bases lay in between. The germline CDR1 and CDR2 sequences are DFQATT and SNEGSKA (reference sequence). The CDR3 consists of 11 residues. DNA of the CDR3: TGCAGTGCTAGAGGACCTTATGAGCAGTTCTTC. Protein product: CSARGPYEQFF.

V is TRBV27 and J is TRBJ2-4, with TRBD1 as a possible D gene (5 bases). This CDR3 spans 13 amino acids. Trimming cost V 6 bases and J 9 bases, with 15 bases left between them. CDR1 and CDR2 from the germline V gene are MNHEY and SMNVEV (reference sequence). CDR3 in amino acids: CASRTQDFGIQYF. The CDR3 nucleotides are TGTGCCAGCAGAACACAGGATTTCGGCATTCAGTACTTC.